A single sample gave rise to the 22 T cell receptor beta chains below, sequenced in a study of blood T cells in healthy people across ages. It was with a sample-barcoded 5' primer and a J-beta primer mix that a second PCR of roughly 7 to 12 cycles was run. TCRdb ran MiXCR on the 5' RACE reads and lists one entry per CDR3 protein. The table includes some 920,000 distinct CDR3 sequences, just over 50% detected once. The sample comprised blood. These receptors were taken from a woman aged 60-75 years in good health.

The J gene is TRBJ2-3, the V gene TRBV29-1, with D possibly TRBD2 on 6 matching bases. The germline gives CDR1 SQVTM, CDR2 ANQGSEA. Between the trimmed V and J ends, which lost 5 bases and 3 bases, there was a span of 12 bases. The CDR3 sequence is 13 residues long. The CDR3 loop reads CSVSGRGTDTQYF. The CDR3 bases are TGCAGCGTTTCCGGGAGAGGGACAGATACGCAGTATTTT.

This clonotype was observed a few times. This CDR3 reads CASSLAFSGIGEQYF. The CDR3 DNA reads TGTGCCAGCAGCTTAGCGTTTAGCGGGATTGGTGAGCAGTACTTC. The chain links TRBV7-2 to TRBJ2-5; 8 nucleotides match TRBD2. V shed 0 bases, J shed 11 bases, and the junction held 11 bases outside the gene matches. CDR1 and CDR2 from the germline V gene are SGHTA and FQGNSA. CDR3 length: 15 residues.

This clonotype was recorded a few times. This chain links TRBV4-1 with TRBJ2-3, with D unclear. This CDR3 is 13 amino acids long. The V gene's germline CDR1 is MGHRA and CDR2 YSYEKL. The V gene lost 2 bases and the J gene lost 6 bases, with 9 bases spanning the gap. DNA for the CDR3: TGCGCCAGCAGCCAATGGCAAGGGGATACGCAGTATTTT. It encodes CASSQWQGDTQYF.

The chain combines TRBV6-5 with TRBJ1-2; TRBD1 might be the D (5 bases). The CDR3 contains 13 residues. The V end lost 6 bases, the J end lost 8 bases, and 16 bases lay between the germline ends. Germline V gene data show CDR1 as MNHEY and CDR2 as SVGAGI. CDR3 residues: CASSRTPREGYTF. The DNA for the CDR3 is TGTGCCAGCAGCCGGACCCCCAGGGAAGGCTACACCTTC.

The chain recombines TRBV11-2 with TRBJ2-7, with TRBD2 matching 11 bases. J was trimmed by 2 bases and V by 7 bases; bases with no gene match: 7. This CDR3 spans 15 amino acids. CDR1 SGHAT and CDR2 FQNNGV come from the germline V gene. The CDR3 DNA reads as TGTGCCAGCAACCTACTAGCGGGAGTACCCTACGAGCAGTACTTC. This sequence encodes CASNLLAGVPYEQYF.

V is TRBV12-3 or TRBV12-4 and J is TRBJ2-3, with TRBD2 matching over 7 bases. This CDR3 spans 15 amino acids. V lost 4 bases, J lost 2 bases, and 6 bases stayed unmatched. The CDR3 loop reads CASSSSGVHTDTQYF. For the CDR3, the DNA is TGTGCCAGCAGTTCAAGCGGGGTGCACACAGATACGCAGTATTTT.

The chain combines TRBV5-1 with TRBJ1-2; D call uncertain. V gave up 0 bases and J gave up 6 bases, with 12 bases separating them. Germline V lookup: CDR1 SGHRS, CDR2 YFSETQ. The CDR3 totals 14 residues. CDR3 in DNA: TGCGCCAGCAGCTTGGAAACAGCGTCCAATGGCTACACCTTC. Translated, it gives CASSLETASNGYTF.

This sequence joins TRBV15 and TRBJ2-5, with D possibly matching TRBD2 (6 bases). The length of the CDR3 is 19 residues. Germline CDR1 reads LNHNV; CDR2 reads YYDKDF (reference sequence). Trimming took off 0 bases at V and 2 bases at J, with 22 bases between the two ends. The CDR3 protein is CATSRDAPLRGDRQETQYF. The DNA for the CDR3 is TGTGCCACCAGCAGAGATGCACCGTTGCGGGGAGATCGACAAGAGACCCAGTACTTC. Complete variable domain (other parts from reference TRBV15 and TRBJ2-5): DAMVIQNPRYQVTQFGKPVTLSCSQTLNHNVMYWYQQKSSQAPKLLFHYYDKDFNNEADTPDNFQSRRPNTSFCFLDIRSPGLGDTAMYLCATSRDAPLRGDRQETQYFGPGTRLLVL.

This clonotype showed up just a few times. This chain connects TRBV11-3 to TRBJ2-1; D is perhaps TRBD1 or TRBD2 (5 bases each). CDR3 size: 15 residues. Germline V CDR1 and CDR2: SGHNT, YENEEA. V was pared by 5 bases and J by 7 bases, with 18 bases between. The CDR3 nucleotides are TGTGCCAGCAGCACAAGGAGCAGGGAGAATAATGAGCAGTTCTTC. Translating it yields CASSTRSRENNEQFF.

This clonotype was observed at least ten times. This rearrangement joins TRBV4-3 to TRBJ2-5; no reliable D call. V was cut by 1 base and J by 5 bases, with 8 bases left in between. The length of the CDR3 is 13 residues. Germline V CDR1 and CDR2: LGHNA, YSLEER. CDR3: CASSQGVRETQYF. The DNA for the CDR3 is TGCGCCAGCAGCCAAGGAGTTCGGGAGACCCAGTACTTC.

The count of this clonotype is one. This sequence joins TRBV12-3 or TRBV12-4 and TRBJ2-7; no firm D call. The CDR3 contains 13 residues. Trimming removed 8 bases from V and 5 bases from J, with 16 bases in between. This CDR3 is CASGLPSGDEQYF. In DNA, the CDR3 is TGTGCCAGCGGTCTACCAAGTGGGGACGAGCAGTACTTC.

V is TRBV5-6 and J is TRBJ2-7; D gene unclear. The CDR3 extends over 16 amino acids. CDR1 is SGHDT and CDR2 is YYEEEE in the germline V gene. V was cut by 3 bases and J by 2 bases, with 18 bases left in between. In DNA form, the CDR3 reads TGTGCCAGCAGCTCGCCAAAAGAGCTACCCCCCTACGAGCAGTACTTC. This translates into CASSSPKELPPYEQYF.

Written as DNA, the CDR3 is TGCAGTGCCTACACCCTCTACGAGCAGTACTTC. Translation gives CSAYTLYEQYF. The chain couples TRBV20-1 to TRBJ2-7, with unresolved D. CDR1 DFQATT and CDR2 SNEGSKA come from the germline V gene (reference sequence). V was cut by 6 bases and J by 3 bases, with 9 bases left in between. The CDR3 runs 11 residues.

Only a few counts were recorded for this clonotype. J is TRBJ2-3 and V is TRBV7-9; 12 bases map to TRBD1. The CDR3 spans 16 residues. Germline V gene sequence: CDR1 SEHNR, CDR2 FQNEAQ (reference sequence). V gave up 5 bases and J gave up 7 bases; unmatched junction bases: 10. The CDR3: CASSKPGQGARNTQYF. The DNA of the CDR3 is TGTGCCAGCAGCAAACCGGGACAGGGGGCGCGGAATACGCAGTATTTT.

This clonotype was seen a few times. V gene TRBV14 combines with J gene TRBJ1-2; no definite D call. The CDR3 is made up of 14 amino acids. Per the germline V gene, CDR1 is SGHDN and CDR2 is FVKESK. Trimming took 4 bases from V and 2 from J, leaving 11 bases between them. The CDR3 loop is CASSPNSLNYGYTF. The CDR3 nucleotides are TGTGCCAGCAGCCCGAACTCGCTGAACTATGGCTACACCTTC. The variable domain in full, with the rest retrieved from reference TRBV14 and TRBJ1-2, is EAGVTQFPSHSVIEKGQTVTLRCDPISGHDNLYWYRRVMGKEIKFLLHFVKESKQDESGMPNNRFLAERTGGTYSTLKVQPAELEDSGVYFCASSPNSLNYGYTFGSGTRLTVV.

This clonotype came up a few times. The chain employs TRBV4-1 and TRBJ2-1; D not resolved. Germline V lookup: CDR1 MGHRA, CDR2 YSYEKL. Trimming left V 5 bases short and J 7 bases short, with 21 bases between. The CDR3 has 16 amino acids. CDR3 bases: TGCGCCAGCAGCTCAAGCAGTCGGACGTTCGTTAATGAGCAGTTCTTC. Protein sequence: CASSSSSRTFVNEQFF.

DNA of the CDR3: TGTGCCAGCTCAAGGGACCTCTATGGCTACACCTTC. This codes for CASSRDLYGYTF. The genes are TRBV18 and TRBJ1-2; a weak D match, TRBD1 (5 bases). The CDR3 is 12 amino acids. V shed 5 bases and J shed 4 bases, with 8 bases lying between them. Germline V gene data show CDR1 as KGHSH and CDR2 as LQKENI.

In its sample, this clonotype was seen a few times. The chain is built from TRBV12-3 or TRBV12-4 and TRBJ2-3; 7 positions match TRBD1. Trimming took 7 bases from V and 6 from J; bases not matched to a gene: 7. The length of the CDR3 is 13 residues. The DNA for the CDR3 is TGTGCCAGCAACCAAGGGGGCGCGGATACGCAGTATTTT. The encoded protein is CASNQGGADTQYF.

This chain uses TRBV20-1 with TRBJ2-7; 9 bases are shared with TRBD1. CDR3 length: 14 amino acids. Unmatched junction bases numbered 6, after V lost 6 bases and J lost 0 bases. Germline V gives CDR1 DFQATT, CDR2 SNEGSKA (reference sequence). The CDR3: CSAKRDRVSYEQYF. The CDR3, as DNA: TGCAGTGCCAAAAGGGACAGGGTCTCCTACGAGCAGTACTTC.

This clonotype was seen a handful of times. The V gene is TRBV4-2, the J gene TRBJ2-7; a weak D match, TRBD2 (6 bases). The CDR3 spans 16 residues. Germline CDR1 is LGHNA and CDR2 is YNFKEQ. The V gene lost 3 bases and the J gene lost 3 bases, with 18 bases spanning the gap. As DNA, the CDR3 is TGTGCCAGCAGCCAGTCATGGGGCCGGGGGATCTACGAGCAGTACTTC. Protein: CASSQSWGRGIYEQYF.

Here the CDR3 DNA reads TGTGCCAGCAGCATCCGGGGGGCTAGCGGTCCCAATCCACCCTACGAGCAGTACTTC. Protein sequence: CASSIRGASGPNPPYEQYF. This chain joins TRBV7-2 and TRBJ2-7, with D maybe TRBD2 (7 bases). Germline CDR1 reads SGHTA; CDR2 reads FQGNSA. Between the trimmed V and J ends, which lost 5 bases and 2 bases, there was a span of 28 bases. The CDR3 is made up of 19 amino acids. The complete variable domain, with remaining parts taken from reference TRBV7-2 and TRBJ2-7, reads GAGVSQSPSNKVTEKGKDVELRCDPISGHTALYWYRQSLGQGLEFLIYFQGNSAPDKSGLPSDRFSAERTGGSVSTLTIQRTQQEDSAVYLCASSIRGASGPNPPYEQYFGPGTRLTVT.

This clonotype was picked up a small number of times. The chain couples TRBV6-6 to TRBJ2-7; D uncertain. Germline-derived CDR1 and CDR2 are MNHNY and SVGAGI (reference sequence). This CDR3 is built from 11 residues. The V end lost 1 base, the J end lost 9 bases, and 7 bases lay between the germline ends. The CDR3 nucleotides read TGTGCCAGCAGTTACTGGGCCGGGCAGTACTTC. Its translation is CASSYWAGQYF.